This T cell receptor beta chain emerged from a study of beta chain features in type 1 diabetes. For the study at large: Examined across all samples were some 110,000,000 sorted cells.

A few counts support this clone. The germline V gene has CDR1 SGHTA and CDR2 FQGNSA. This CDR3 contains 13 residues. V was shortened by 3 bases and J by 7 bases, with 7 bases between the two germline ends. Of the isolated RNA, all was reverse transcribed, and so the sequenced material was expressed TCRB transcripts. The table came from immunoSEQ multiplex PCR; TCRdb's copy has only in-frame clones and leaves some out. This table holds approximately 160,000 clones, roughly 8.1% found once. The TCR sequence derives from a man between 18 and 35 years old in good health. The specimen sequenced was central memory CD4+ T cells from blood. This sequence joins TRBV7-2 and TRBJ1-6; no clear D. This CDR3 is CASSLNSNSPLHF. CDR3 DNA: TGTGCCAGCAGCTTGAACAGCAATTCACCCCTCCACTTT.